This TCR beta chain was recovered during a study of shared clonotypes between healthy human individuals. At the level of the study: Each donor's CD8 memory used one plate, CD8 naive two, each CD4 subset three.

The CDR3 length is 16 residues. The ends were cut back, 0 bases at V and 3 bases at J, with 16 bases in the middle. Germline V gene sequence: CDR1 SGHRS, CDR2 YFSETQ. This table comes from immunoSEQ multiplex PCR, and its TCRdb copy is limited to in-frame clones, with some not included. Here the sample spans millions of clones, more than 80% being singletons. In regard to this clone: Antigen: not known.

Overall study findings and caveats: Four donors held about 4.5% of naive CD4 clonotypes in common. The authors expected sequencing depth to affect clonotype sharing among donors.

In the CD4+ fraction, cells were divided into CD45RA+ naive and CD45RA-negative memory subsets. Sequencing was performed on naive CD4+ T cells sorted from blood. Subset here: CD45RA+ positively selected. J is TRBJ2-7 and V is TRBV5-1; D gene unclear. The sequence came from a man younger than 35 in good health. The CDR3 reads CASSLDGSLSLYEQYF. The CDR3 bases are TGCGCCAGCAGCTTGGATGGCAGTCTTTCTCTCTACGAGCAGTACTTC.